Listed below are T cell receptor beta chains from one sample, sequenced in a study of shared clonotypes between healthy human individuals. TCRdb keeps only in-frame clones here, not all; method: immunoSEQ multiplex PCR. The sample consists of about 1.1 million clones, about 80% of them appearing once. Sequenced input: memory CD4+ T cells from PBMCs. The receptors here all came from a man aged 18 to 30 in good health. Some clones in this sample may be carry-over from other donors' samples. Both conserved end residues are part of each CDR3. Fields, in order: J gene, D gene, clone size, V gene, CDR3 DNA, CDR3 protein. A D gene is named only where the DNA matches it firmly. Clone size is stated in some rows and not others, as once, few, many or a class when expanded.

j_call: TRBJ2-1
d_call: TRBD1
clone_size: NA
v_call: TRBV5-8
cdr3_nt: TGTGCCAGCAGCTTGGTCCGACAGGGGAGCTCCTACAATGAGCAGTTCTTC
cdr3_aa: CASSLVRQGSSYNEQFF

j_call: TRBJ2-3
d_call: TRBD2
clone_size: NA
v_call: TRBV11-1
cdr3_nt: TGTGCCAGCGAGCGCGGGAGTACCACAGATACGCAGTATTTT
cdr3_aa: CASERGSTTDTQYF

j_call: TRBJ2-5
d_call: TRBD2
clone_size: NA
v_call: TRBV18
cdr3_nt: TGTGCCAGCTCATCAGGGACCGGGGGGGCCCAGTACTTC
cdr3_aa: CASSSGTGGAQYF

j_call: TRBJ2-3
d_call: TRBD1
clone_size: NA
v_call: TRBV2
cdr3_nt: TGTGCCAGCAGAGCCGGGACAGGGAACACAGATACGCAGTATTTT
cdr3_aa: CASRAGTGNTDTQYF

j_call: TRBJ1-5
d_call: TRBD1
clone_size: once
v_call: TRBV4-2
cdr3_nt: TGTGCCAGCAGCCAAGCCGGAGGACAGGGCTTTCAGCCCCAGCATTTT
cdr3_aa: CASSQAGGQGFQPQHF

j_call: TRBJ2-5
d_call: TRBD2
clone_size: NA
v_call: TRBV6-1
cdr3_nt: TGTGCCAGCAGTGTTAGCGGGAGGGAGACCCAGTACTTC
cdr3_aa: CASSVSGRETQYF

j_call: TRBJ2-7
d_call: TRBD2
clone_size: medium-sized
v_call: TRBV4-2
cdr3_nt: TGTGCCAGCAGCCCCCCTTCTCTACTAGCGCACGCCGGAGAGCAGTACTTC
cdr3_aa: CASSPPSLLAHAGEQYF

j_call: TRBJ2-7
d_call: NA
clone_size: once
v_call: TRBV18
cdr3_nt: TGTGCCAGCTCACCGGGGGGGCTGTACGAGCAGTACTTC
cdr3_aa: CASSPGGLYEQYF

j_call: TRBJ2-3
d_call: NA
clone_size: NA
v_call: TRBV11-1
cdr3_nt: TGTGCCAGCACTGAAGGCGGCGGCTTCACAGATACGCAGTATTTT
cdr3_aa: CASTEGGGFTDTQYF

j_call: TRBJ1-2
d_call: NA
clone_size: NA
v_call: TRBV4-1
cdr3_nt: TGCGCCAGCAGCCAAGGTTTGACGGGGACCATTCTTAACTATGGCTACACCTTC
cdr3_aa: CASSQGLTGTILNYGYTF

j_call: TRBJ1-5
d_call: NA
clone_size: NA
v_call: TRBV28
cdr3_nt: TGTGCCAGCAGTACTAGACACGTTAGCAATCAGCCCCAGCATTTT
cdr3_aa: CASSTRHVSNQPQHF

j_call: TRBJ2-2
d_call: NA
clone_size: NA
v_call: TRBV10-1
cdr3_nt: TGCGCCAGCAGTGAGTCCGGCAGGGGGAACACCGGGGAGCTGTTTTTT
cdr3_aa: CASSESGRGNTGELFF

j_call: TRBJ2-6
d_call: NA
clone_size: NA
v_call: TRBV5-8
cdr3_nt: TGTGCCAGCAGCTTGGCAGGCACGGCCAACGTCCTGACTTTC
cdr3_aa: CASSLAGTANVLTF

j_call: TRBJ1-5
d_call: TRBD1
clone_size: NA
v_call: TRBV28
cdr3_nt: TGTGCCAGCAGTTCCCAGACAGGGAGGTCGAATCAGCCCCAGCATTTT
cdr3_aa: CASSSQTGRSNQPQHF

j_call: TRBJ1-1
d_call: NA
clone_size: NA
v_call: TRBV2
cdr3_nt: TGTGCCAGCAGGAAAACAGGGAACACTGAAGCTTTCTTT
cdr3_aa: CASRKTGNTEAFF

j_call: TRBJ1-1
d_call: TRBD1
clone_size: NA
v_call: TRBV6-5
cdr3_nt: TGTGCCAGCAGTTATTCTTGGACAGGGAGGAACACTGAAGCTTTCTTT
cdr3_aa: CASSYSWTGRNTEAFF

j_call: TRBJ1-1
d_call: NA
clone_size: NA
v_call: TRBV11-2
cdr3_nt: TGTGCCAGCAGCCTCACAGGTGGCACTGAAGCTTTCTTT
cdr3_aa: CASSLTGGTEAFF

j_call: TRBJ1-4
d_call: NA
clone_size: NA
v_call: TRBV7-2
cdr3_nt: TGTGCCAGCAGCTTAGTATCAGGGTATGAAAAACTGTTTTTT
cdr3_aa: CASSLVSGYEKLFF

j_call: TRBJ1-1
d_call: NA
clone_size: few
v_call: TRBV7-6
cdr3_nt: TGTGCCAGCAGCTCGGATGTGAACACTGAAGCTTTCTTT
cdr3_aa: CASSSDVNTEAFF

j_call: TRBJ2-5
d_call: NA
clone_size: NA
v_call: TRBV4-1
cdr3_nt: TGCGCCAGCAGCCCGCAACAGAGAGAAGAGACCCAGTACTTC
cdr3_aa: CASSPQQREETQYF

j_call: TRBJ1-5
d_call: TRBD1
clone_size: NA
v_call: TRBV29-1
cdr3_nt: TGCAGCGCCGGGACAGGGGATCAGCCCCAGCATTTT
cdr3_aa: CSAGTGDQPQHF

j_call: TRBJ1-2
d_call: NA
clone_size: NA
v_call: TRBV21-1
cdr3_nt: TGTGCCAGCAGCAAAGGTGTGGGGACAGGGGGCTTTTATGGCTACACCTTC
cdr3_aa: CASSKGVGTGGFYGYTF

j_call: TRBJ1-4
d_call: TRBD1
clone_size: once
v_call: TRBV7-9
cdr3_nt: TGTGCCAGCAGCCCTAGACAGGGGTCTAATGAAAAACTGTTTTTT
cdr3_aa: CASSPRQGSNEKLFF

j_call: TRBJ2-7
d_call: NA
clone_size: once
v_call: TRBV5-1
cdr3_nt: TGCGCCAGCACTCCGGGACTGTCCTCCTACGAGCAGTACTTC
cdr3_aa: CASTPGLSSYEQYF

j_call: TRBJ1-3
d_call: NA
clone_size: once
v_call: TRBV6-6
cdr3_nt: TGTGCCAGCAGTTACTTCCAACGCTCTGGAAACACCATATATTTT
cdr3_aa: CASSYFQRSGNTIYF

j_call: TRBJ2-5
d_call: NA
clone_size: NA
v_call: TRBV5-4
cdr3_nt: TGTGCCAGCAGCTTGGAGTGGAGTGAGGAGACCCAGTACTTC
cdr3_aa: CASSLEWSEETQYF

j_call: TRBJ2-3
d_call: NA
clone_size: NA
v_call: TRBV6-1
cdr3_nt: TGTGCCAGCAGCCCGAAAGGGGCAGATACGCAGTATTTT
cdr3_aa: CASSPKGADTQYF

j_call: TRBJ1-1
d_call: NA
clone_size: few
v_call: TRBV5-4
cdr3_nt: TGTGCCAGCAGCTTAGGACTTTCGAACACTGAAGCTTTCTTT
cdr3_aa: CASSLGLSNTEAFF

j_call: TRBJ2-1
d_call: NA
clone_size: NA
v_call: TRBV21-1
cdr3_nt: TGTGCCAGCAGCAAAGAGCGGGTAAGGTACAATGAGCAGTTCTTC
cdr3_aa: CASSKERVRYNEQFF

j_call: TRBJ2-1
d_call: NA
clone_size: NA
v_call: TRBV6-1
cdr3_nt: TGTGCCAGCAGTGAATCAGGGGGGCAGTACAATGAGCAGTTCTTC
cdr3_aa: CASSESGGQYNEQFF

j_call: TRBJ1-5
d_call: NA
clone_size: NA
v_call: TRBV7-9
cdr3_nt: TGTGCCAGCAGCTACGAAGCGTATCAGCCCCAGCATTTT
cdr3_aa: CASSYEAYQPQHF

j_call: TRBJ2-5
d_call: TRBD2
clone_size: once
v_call: TRBV27
cdr3_nt: TGTGCCAGCAGTTTACTAGCGGGAGGGCTGCGAGAGACCCAGTACTTC
cdr3_aa: CASSLLAGGLRETQYF